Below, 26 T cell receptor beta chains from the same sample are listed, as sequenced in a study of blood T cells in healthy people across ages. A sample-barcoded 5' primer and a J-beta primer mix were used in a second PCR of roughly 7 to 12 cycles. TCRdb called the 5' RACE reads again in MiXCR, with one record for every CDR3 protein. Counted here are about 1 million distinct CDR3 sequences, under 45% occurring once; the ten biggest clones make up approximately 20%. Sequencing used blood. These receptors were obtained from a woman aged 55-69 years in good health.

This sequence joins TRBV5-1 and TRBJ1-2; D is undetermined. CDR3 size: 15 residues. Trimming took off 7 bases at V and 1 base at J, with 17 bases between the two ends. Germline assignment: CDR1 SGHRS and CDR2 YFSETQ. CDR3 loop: CASAQGRTHNYGYTF. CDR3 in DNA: TGCGCCAGCGCCCAAGGCAGGACCCATAACTATGGCTACACCTTC.

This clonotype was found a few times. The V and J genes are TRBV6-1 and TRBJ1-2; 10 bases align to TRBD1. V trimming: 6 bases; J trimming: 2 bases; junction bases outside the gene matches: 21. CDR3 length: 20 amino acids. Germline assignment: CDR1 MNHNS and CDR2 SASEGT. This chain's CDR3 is CASSTLRVGTGVPRNYGYTF. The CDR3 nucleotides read TGTGCCAGCAGCACCTTACGGGTGGGGACAGGGGTCCCAAGAAACTATGGCTACACCTTC.

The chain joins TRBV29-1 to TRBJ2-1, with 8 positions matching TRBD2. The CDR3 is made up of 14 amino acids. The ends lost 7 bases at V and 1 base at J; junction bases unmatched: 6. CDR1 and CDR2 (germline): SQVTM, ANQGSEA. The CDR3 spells CSGTGGVSYNEQFF. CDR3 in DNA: TGCAGCGGGACGGGGGGGGTGTCCTACAATGAGCAGTTCTTC.

CDR3 coding DNA: TGTGCCAGCAGTTTATTGGGGACAGGGGGAAACATTCAGTACTTC. Amino acids: CASSLLGTGGNIQYF. This chain uses TRBV12-3 or TRBV12-4 with TRBJ2-4, with 11 bases aligning to TRBD1. The CDR3 is 15 amino acids. The J segment lost 6 bases and the V segment lost 2 bases, leaving 3 bases of the junction unmatched.

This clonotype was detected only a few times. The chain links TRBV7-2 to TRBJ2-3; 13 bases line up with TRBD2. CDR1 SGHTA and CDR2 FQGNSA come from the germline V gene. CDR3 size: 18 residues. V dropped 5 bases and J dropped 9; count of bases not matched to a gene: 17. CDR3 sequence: CASSLQVSGGLAGVTQYF. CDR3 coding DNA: TGTGCCAGCAGCCTGCAGGTGTCAGGAGGACTAGCGGGAGTAACGCAGTATTTT.

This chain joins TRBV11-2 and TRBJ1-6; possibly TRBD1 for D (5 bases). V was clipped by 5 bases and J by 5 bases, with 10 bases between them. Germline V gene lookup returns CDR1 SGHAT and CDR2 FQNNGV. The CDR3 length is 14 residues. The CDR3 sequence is CASSPRQNNSPLHF. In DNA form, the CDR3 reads TGTGCCAGCAGCCCACGACAGAATAATTCACCCCTCCACTTT. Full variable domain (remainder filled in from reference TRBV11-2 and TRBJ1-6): EAGVAQSPRYKIIEKRQSVAFWCNPISGHATLYWYQQILGQGPKLLIQFQNNGVVDDSQLPKDRFSAERLKGVDSTLKIQPAKLEDSAVYLCASSPRQNNSPLHFGNGTRLTVT.

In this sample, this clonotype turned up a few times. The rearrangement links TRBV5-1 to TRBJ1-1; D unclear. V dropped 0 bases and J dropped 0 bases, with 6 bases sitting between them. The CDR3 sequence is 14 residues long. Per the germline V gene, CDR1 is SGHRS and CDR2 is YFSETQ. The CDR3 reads CASSLERMNTEAFF. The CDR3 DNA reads TGCGCCAGCAGCTTGGAGCGGATGAACACTGAAGCTTTCTTT.

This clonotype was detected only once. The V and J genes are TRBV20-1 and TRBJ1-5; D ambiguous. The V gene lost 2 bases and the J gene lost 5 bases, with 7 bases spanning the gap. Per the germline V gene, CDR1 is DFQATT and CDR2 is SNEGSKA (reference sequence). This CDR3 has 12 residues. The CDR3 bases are TGCAGTGCTAGACAAGATTATCAGCCCCAGCATTTT. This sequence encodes CSARQDYQPQHF.

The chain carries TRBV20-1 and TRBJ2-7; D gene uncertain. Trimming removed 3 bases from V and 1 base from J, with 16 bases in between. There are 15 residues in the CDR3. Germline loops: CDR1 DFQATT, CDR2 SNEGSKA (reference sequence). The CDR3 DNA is TGCAGTGCTAGCCGGCCGTCCCAATCTTCCTACGAGCAGTACTTC. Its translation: CSASRPSQSSYEQYF.

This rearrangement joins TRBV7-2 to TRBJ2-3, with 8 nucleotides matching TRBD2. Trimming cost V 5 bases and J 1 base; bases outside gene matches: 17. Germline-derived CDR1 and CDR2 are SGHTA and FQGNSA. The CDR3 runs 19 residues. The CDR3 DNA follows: TGTGCCAGCAGCCCCCCTTTAGCGGGGATTCCTACTGGCACAGATACGCAGTATTTT. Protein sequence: CASSPPLAGIPTGTDTQYF.

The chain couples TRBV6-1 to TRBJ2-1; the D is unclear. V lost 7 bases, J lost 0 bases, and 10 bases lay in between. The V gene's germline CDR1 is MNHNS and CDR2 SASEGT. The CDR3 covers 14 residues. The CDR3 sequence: CASIRTNSYNEQFF. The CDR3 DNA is TGTGCCAGCATCCGGACCAACTCCTACAATGAGCAGTTCTTC.

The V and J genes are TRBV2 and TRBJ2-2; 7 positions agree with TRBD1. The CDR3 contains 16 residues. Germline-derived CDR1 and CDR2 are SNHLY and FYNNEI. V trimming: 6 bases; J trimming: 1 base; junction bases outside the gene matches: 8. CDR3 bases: TGTGCCAGCAGCCAACGGACAGGATGGAACACCGGGGAGCTGTTTTTT. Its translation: CASSQRTGWNTGELFF.

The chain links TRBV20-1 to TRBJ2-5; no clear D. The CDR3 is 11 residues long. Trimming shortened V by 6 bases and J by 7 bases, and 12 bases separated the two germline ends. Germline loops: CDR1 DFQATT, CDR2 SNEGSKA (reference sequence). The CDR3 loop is CSAPNRGTQYF. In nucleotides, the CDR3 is TGCAGTGCCCCCAATCGTGGGACCCAGTACTTC.

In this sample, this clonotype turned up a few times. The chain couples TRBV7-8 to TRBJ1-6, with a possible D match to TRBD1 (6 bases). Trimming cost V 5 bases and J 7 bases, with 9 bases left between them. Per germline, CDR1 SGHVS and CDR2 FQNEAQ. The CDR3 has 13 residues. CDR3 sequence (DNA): TGTGCCAGCAGCAGGGGACACAATTCACCCCTCCACTTT. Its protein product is CASSRGHNSPLHF.

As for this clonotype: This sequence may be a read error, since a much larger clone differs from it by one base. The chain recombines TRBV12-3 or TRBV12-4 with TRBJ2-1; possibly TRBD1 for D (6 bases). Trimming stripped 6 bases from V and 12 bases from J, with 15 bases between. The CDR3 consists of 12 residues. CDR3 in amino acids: CASRRTGYVQFF. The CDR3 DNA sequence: TGTGCCAGCAGACGAACAGGGTACGTGCAGTTCTTC.

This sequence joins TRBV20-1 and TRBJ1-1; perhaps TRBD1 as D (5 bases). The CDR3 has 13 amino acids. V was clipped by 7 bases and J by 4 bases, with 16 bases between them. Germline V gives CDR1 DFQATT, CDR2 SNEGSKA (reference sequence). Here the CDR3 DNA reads TGCAGTGTTCGGGGGGGTTATCTCACTGAAGCTTTCTTT. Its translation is CSVRGGYLTEAFF.

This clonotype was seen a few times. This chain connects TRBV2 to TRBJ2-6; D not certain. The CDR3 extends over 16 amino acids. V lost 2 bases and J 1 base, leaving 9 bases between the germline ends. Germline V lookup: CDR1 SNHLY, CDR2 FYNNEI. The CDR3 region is CASSESGPSGANVLTF. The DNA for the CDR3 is TGTGCCAGCAGTGAAAGTGGGCCTTCTGGGGCCAACGTCCTGACTTTC.

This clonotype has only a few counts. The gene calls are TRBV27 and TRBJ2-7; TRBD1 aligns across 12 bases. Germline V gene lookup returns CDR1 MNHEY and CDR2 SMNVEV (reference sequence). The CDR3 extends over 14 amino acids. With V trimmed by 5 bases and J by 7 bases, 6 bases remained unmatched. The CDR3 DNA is TGTGCCAGCAGTCACGGGACAGGGGGCCGGGAGCAGTACTTC. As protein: CASSHGTGGREQYF.

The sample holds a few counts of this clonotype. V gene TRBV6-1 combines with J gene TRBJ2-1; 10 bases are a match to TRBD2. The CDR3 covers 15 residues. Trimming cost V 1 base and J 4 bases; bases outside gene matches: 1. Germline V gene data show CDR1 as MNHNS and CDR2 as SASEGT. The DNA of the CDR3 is TGTGCCAGCAGTGAAGAGGGACTAGCGTACAATGAGCAGTTCTTC. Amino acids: CASSEEGLAYNEQFF.

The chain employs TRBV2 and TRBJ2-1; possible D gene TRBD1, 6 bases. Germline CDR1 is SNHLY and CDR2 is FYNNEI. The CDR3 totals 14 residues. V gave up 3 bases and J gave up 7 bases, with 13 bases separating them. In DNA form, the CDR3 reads TGTGCCAGCAGTGACGGGCAGGGGAAAAATGAGCAGTTCTTC. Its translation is CASSDGQGKNEQFF.

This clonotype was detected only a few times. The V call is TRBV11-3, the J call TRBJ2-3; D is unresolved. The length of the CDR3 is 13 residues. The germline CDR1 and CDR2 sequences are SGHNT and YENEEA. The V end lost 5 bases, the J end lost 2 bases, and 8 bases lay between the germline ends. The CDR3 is CASSQGITDTQYF. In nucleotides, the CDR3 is TGTGCCAGCAGCCAAGGAATCACAGATACGCAGTATTTT. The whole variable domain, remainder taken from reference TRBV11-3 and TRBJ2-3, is EAGVVQSPRYKIIEKKQPVAFWCNPISGHNTLYWYLQNLGQGPELLIRYENEEAVDDSQLPKDRFSAERLKGVDSTLKIQPAELGDSAVYLCASSQGITDTQYFGPGTRLTVL.

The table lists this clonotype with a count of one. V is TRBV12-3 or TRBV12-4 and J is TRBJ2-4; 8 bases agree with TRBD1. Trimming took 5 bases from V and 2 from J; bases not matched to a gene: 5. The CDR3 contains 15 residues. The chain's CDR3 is CASSPIRGPKNIQYF. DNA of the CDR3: TGTGCCAGCAGTCCCATCAGGGGGCCCAAAAACATTCAGTACTTC.

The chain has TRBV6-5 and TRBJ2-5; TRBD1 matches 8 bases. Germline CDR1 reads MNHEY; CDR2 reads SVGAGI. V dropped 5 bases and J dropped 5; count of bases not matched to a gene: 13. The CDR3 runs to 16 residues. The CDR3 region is CASSPQDRARGETQYF. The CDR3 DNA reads TGTGCCAGCAGTCCCCAGGACAGGGCGAGAGGGGAGACCCAGTACTTC.

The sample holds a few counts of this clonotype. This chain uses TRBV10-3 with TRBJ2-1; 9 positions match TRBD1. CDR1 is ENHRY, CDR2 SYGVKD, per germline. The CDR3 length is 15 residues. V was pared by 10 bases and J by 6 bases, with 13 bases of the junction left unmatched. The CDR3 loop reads CATQARDREVNEQFF. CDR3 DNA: TGTGCCACCCAAGCCCGGGACAGGGAGGTCAATGAGCAGTTCTTC.

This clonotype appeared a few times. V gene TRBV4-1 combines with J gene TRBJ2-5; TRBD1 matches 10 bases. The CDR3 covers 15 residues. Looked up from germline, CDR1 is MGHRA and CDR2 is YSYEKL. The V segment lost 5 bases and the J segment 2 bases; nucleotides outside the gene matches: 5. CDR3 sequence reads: CASSDRDRGQETQYF. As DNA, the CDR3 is TGCGCCAGCAGCGACCGGGACAGGGGACAAGAGACCCAGTACTTC.

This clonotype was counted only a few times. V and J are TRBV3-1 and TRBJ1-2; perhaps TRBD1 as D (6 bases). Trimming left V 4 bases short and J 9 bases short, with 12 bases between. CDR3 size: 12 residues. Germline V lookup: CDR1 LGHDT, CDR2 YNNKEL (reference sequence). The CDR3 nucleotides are TGTGCCAGCAGCCCCCCTCAGGGGAGCTACACCTTC. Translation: CASSPPQGSYTF. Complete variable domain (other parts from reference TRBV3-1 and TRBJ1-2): DTAVSQTPKYLVTQMGNDKSIKCEQNLGHDTMYWYKQDSKKFLKIMFSYNNKELIINETVPNRFSPKSPDKAHLNLHINSLELGDSAVYFCASSPPQGSYTFGSGTRLTVV.